The subject of this entry is one T cell receptor (beta chain). A multiplex PCR was run with 60 Vbeta primers and 13 Jbeta primers. Libraries were prepared by immunoSEQ multiplex PCR; TCRdb keeps only in-frame clonotypes and omits some of them. Its listing shows tens of thousands of clones. Trimming removed 4 bases from V and 2 bases from J, with 17 bases in between. Per the germline V gene, CDR1 is SEHNR and CDR2 is FQNEAQ (reference sequence). The CDR3 contains 16 residues. The record originates from a study of cytomegalovirus exposure and HLA in healthy donors. The receptor was derived from a man between 35 and 55 years old in good health and CMV-seronegative. The sequenced sample consisted of PBMCs. The genes are TRBV7-9 and TRBJ1-1; TRBD1 might be the D (6 bases). The CDR3 DNA is TGTGCCAGCAGCTACCATCCCGGGACAACTAACACTGAAGCTTTCTTT. It encodes CASSYHPGTTNTEAFF.